This passage covers 18 T cell receptor beta chains from one sample sequenced in a study of regulatory T cells in long-lasting Graves disease. The time point is: newly diagnosed GD, antithyroid drugs for less than 3 months. Following extraction of RNA from PBMCs, that RNA was used to make the TCR library. HTBI primers from iRepertoire and Arm-PCR of CDR3 regions yielded the TCR beta libraries. TCRdb processed the multiplex PCR reads anew with MiXCR; each CDR3 protein has one entry. The table shows about 420,000 distinct CDR3 sequences, with about a sixth occurring only once. These data were also filed under a second study, of T cells in Graves' hyperthyroidism and ophthalmopathy.

This material consisted of peripheral blood mononuclear cells (PBMCs), taken at new diagnosis, from a patient treated with antithyroid drugs. The receptors stem from a young woman with Graves disease.

This clonotype has ten or more counts. V usage is TRBV7-2 and J usage is TRBJ2-7, with D perhaps matching TRBD2 (7 bases). The CDR3 runs to 14 residues. Germline lookup yields CDR1 SGHTA and CDR2 FQGNSA. Trimming left V 5 bases short and J 2 bases short, with 13 bases between. CDR3 DNA sequence: TGTGCCAGCAGCCAAGGGGGGGGAACCTACGAGCAGTACTTC. This gives the protein CASSQGGGTYEQYF. The full variable domain, in which reference TRBV7-2 and TRBJ2-7 provide the parts outside the CDR3, is GAGVSQSPSNKVTEKGKDVELRCDPISGHTALYWYRQSLGQGLEFLIYFQGNSAPDKSGLPSDRFSAERTGGSVSTLTIQRTQQEDSAVYLCASSQGGGTYEQYFGPGTRLTVT.

This clonotype has more than one count but fewer than ten. A much larger clone lies one base from this, so it may be a read error. The V and J genes are TRBV20-1 and TRBJ2-3, with a weak D call TRBD2 (5 bases). Germline V gene sequence: CDR1 DFQATT, CDR2 SNEGSKA (reference sequence). The CDR3 extends over 11 amino acids. The CDR3 loop is CGATSWDTQYF. In DNA, the CDR3 is TGCGGTGCCACTAGTTGGGATACGCAGTATTTT.

Details on this clonotype: Just one base apart from a much larger clone, this may be a read error. The genes are TRBV7-2 and TRBJ2-1; D unclear. With 7 bases removed from V and 10 bases from J, the gap between germline ends came to 23 bases. The CDR3 contains 15 residues. Germline values: CDR1 SGHTA, CDR2 FQGNSA. CDR3 sequence: CASIPLRGSGYEQFF. The CDR3 bases are TGTGCCAGCATCCCCCTAAGAGGTTCAGGATACGAGCAGTTCTTC. Variable domain in full (rest from reference TRBV7-2 and TRBJ2-1): GAGVSQSPSNKVTEKGKDVELRCDPISGHTALYWYRQSLGQGLEFLIYFQGNSAPDKSGLPSDRFSAERTGGSVSTLTIQRTQQEDSAVYLCASIPLRGSGYEQFFGPGTRLTVL.

This clonotype was counted at least ten times. This rearrangement joins TRBV3-1 to TRBJ1-1; the D is unclear. V lost 6 bases to trimming and J lost 1 base, with 18 bases between them. Germline lookup yields CDR1 LGHDT and CDR2 YNNKEL (reference sequence). The length of the CDR3 is 16 residues. CDR3 nucleotides: TGTGCCAGCAGGCGACTAGGGATCTCGGGGAACACTGAAGCTTTCTTT. Encoded protein: CASRRLGISGNTEAFF.

This clonotype was counted ten times or more. The chain employs TRBV27 and TRBJ2-3; the D is unclear. Trimming removed 1 base from V and 0 bases from J, with 14 bases in between. Germline CDR1 and CDR2: MNHEY and SMNVEV (reference sequence). The CDR3 has 17 amino acids. In nucleotides, the CDR3 is TGTGCCAGCAGTTTATGGGCTTCCGGCCCTAGCACAGATACGCAGTATTTT. It is translated as CASSLWASGPSTDTQYF.

At least ten counts were recorded for this clonotype. The V call is TRBV7-8, the J call TRBJ2-7, with TRBD2 matching 12 bases. From germline, CDR1 is SGHVS and CDR2 FQNEAQ. CDR3 length: 18 residues. With V trimmed by 5 bases and J by 2 bases, 13 bases remained unmatched. CDR3 nucleotides: TGTGCCAGCAGCAGACTGTCAACCCTAGCGGGAGGGCCCTACGAGCAGTACTTC. Encoded protein: CASSRLSTLAGGPYEQYF.

This sequence joins TRBV29-1 and TRBJ2-1, with a possible D match to TRBD2 (5 bases). The V gene's germline CDR1 is SQVTM and CDR2 ANQGSEA. CDR3 length: 12 residues. Trimming took off 3 bases at V and 7 bases at J, with 10 bases between the two ends. The CDR3 DNA is TGCAGCGTTGAGGGTTCGGGGAATGAGCAGTTCTTC. Encoded protein: CSVEGSGNEQFF.

The rearrangement links TRBV7-9 to TRBJ2-1; D possibly corresponds to TRBD1 (6 bases). CDR1 and CDR2 from the germline V gene are SEHNR and FQNEAQ (reference sequence). Trimming took 4 bases from V and 9 from J, leaving 13 bases between them. The CDR3 sequence is 13 residues long. The CDR3 coding sequence is TGTGCCAGCAGCTCAAATACAGGGCGTGAGCAGTTCTTC. It specifies CASSSNTGREQFF.

This clonotype was counted between two and nine times. This chain connects TRBV28 to TRBJ2-2; 14 bases fit TRBD2. Unmatched junction bases numbered 10, after V lost 6 bases and J lost 4 bases. Germline V CDR1 and CDR2: MDHEN, SYDVKM. CDR3 length: 18 amino acids. This CDR3 is CASSPWTSGRRGTGELFF. In DNA form, the CDR3 reads TGTGCCAGCAGCCCCTGGACTAGCGGGAGGCGGGGCACCGGGGAGCTGTTTTTT.

This clonotype showed up many times. CDR3 DNA sequence: TGCGCCAGCAGCTCTGTGGACAGGAACTATGGCTACACCTTC. Its protein product is CASSSVDRNYGYTF. The J gene is TRBJ1-2, the V gene TRBV5-1; TRBD1 matches at 7 bases. J gave up 2 bases and V 3 bases, and 4 bases lay outside the gene matches. This CDR3 contains 14 residues. Per germline, CDR1 SGHRS and CDR2 YFSETQ.

This clonotype was counted ten times or more. V is TRBV28 and J is TRBJ2-2; possibly TRBD1 for D (5 bases). V lost 7 bases, J lost 1 base, and 10 bases lay in between. Germline V gene lookup returns CDR1 MDHEN and CDR2 SYDVKM. The CDR3 covers 14 residues. The CDR3 sequence is CASNPTENTGELFF. In DNA form, the CDR3 reads TGTGCCAGCAATCCGACAGAGAACACCGGGGAGCTGTTTTTT. Using reference TRBV28 and TRBJ2-2 for the parts outside the CDR3, the full variable domain is DVKVTQSSRYLVKRTGEKVFLECVQDMDHENMFWYRQDPGLGLRLIYFSYDVKMKEKGDIPEGYSVSREKKERFSLILESASTNQTSMYLCASNPTENTGELFFGEGSRLTVL.

This clonotype was counted ten times or more. This sequence joins TRBV5-1 and TRBJ1-2; D remains ambiguous. V dropped 2 bases and J dropped 6 bases, with 11 bases sitting between them. CDR1 and CDR2 from the germline V gene are SGHRS and YFSETQ. The CDR3 spans 13 residues. CDR3 DNA sequence: TGCGCCAGCAGCTTAGTAGGGTTTAATGGCTACACCTTC. Translation: CASSLVGFNGYTF.

This clonotype was seen repeatedly, ten times or more. The chain joins TRBV5-1 to TRBJ2-7; D is possibly TRBD2 (5 bases). The CDR3 consists of 14 residues. The germline V gene has CDR1 SGHRS and CDR2 YFSETQ. The V and J ends lost 4 bases and 7 bases respectively, with 18 bases between them. CDR3 coding DNA: TGCGCCAGCAGCCGTAGACAAGACTACGGGGAGCAGTACTTC. It yields the protein CASSRRQDYGEQYF.

This rearrangement joins TRBV11-2 to TRBJ1-1; D uncertain. This CDR3 comprises 15 residues. With 2 bases removed from V and 1 base from J, the gap between germline ends came to 11 bases. Germline V gene lookup returns CDR1 SGHAT and CDR2 FQNNGV. The CDR3 sequence is CASSLFARGNTEAFF. The CDR3 coding sequence is TGTGCCAGCAGCTTATTTGCACGGGGGAACACTGAAGCTTTCTTT.

This clonotype occurred many times. The V and J genes are TRBV7-2 and TRBJ2-3, with 12 bases matching TRBD2. This CDR3 is built from 18 residues. Per germline, CDR1 SGHTA and CDR2 FQGNSA. After removal of 5 bases from V and 0 bases from J, the junction contained 9 bases not matched to a gene. In nucleotides, the CDR3 is TGTGCCAGCAGCAGGGGACTAGCGGGCCTAACTAGCACAGATACGCAGTATTTT. This codes for CASSRGLAGLTSTDTQYF.

This clonotype has ten or more counts. The chain uses TRBV7-8 and TRBJ2-1, with D unresolved. Germline V gene sequence: CDR1 SGHVS, CDR2 FQNEAQ. V lost 3 bases to trimming and J lost 3 bases, with 12 bases between them. The CDR3 runs to 15 residues. Here the CDR3 reads CASSLDRALYNEQFF. The CDR3 nucleotides read TGTGCCAGCAGCTTGGACCGGGCCCTCTACAATGAGCAGTTCTTC.

This chain connects TRBV5-6 to TRBJ1-2, with TRBD1 matching 8 bases. Germline CDR1 reads SGHDT; CDR2 reads YYEEEE. Trimming took 3 bases from V and 5 from J; bases not matched to a gene: 6. This CDR3 has 14 amino acids. The CDR3 sequence: CASSYTGGGYGYTF. Here the CDR3 DNA reads TGTGCCAGCAGCTATACAGGGGGAGGGTATGGCTACACCTTC.

In this sample, this clonotype turned up many times. V usage is TRBV7-9 and J usage is TRBJ2-1; TRBD2 matches 8 bases. This CDR3 is 18 amino acids long. Losses at the gene ends were 5 bases for V and 0 bases for J; bases not matched to a gene: 12. Germline V gene data show CDR1 as SEHNR and CDR2 as FQNEAQ (reference sequence). CDR3 in DNA: TGTGCCAGCAGCCAAGGGGTCGGCGGGAGGTCCTCCTACAATGAGCAGTTCTTC. Translating it yields CASSQGVGGRSSYNEQFF.